The next 30 T cell receptor beta chains were all read from a single sample in a study of T cells in Graves' hyperthyroidism and ophthalmopathy. Amplified regions were TCR beta CDR3 sequences from RNA transcripts. Using the HTBI primer set, a first-round RT-PCR was run on the TCR CDR3. MiXCR was run by TCRdb on the multiplex PCR reads, yielding one entry per CDR3 protein. The sample lists 300,000 to 450,000 distinct CDR3 sequences, more than 14% occurring once. Source material: blood. These receptors all come from a woman younger than 45 with Graves' ophthalmopathy.

This rearrangement joins TRBV30 to TRBJ1-1, with D perhaps matching TRBD1 (5 bases). Deletions cut 3 bases from V and 0 bases from J, with 8 bases between. Germline-derived CDR1 and CDR2 are GTSNPN and SVGIG (reference sequence). CDR3 length: 13 residues. The DNA of the CDR3 is TGTGCCTGGAGCCCGACAGTGAACACTGAAGCTTTCTTT. Its translation is CAWSPTVNTEAFF.

This rearrangement joins TRBV11-3 to TRBJ1-1; the D gene is possibly TRBD1 (5 bases). This CDR3 is built from 12 residues. Germline assignment: CDR1 SGHNT and CDR2 YENEEA. V lost 5 bases and J lost 6, with 10 bases in between. The CDR3 DNA is TGTGCCAGCAGCCGAGGGACCGCTGAAGCTTTCTTT. This sequence encodes CASSRGTAEAFF.

This clonotype has at least ten counts. The chain links TRBV6-1 to TRBJ2-7; D ambiguous. Germline V CDR1 and CDR2: MNHNS, SASEGT. This CDR3 has 16 residues. Trimming took 5 bases from V and 0 from J, leaving 17 bases between them. The CDR3 coding sequence is TGTGCCAGCAGTTTCTTAGGGTTGGGTAGCTCCTACGAGCAGTACTTC. Protein sequence: CASSFLGLGSSYEQYF.

As to this clonotype: The junction shows a germline mismatch at one end, possibly a read error. The genes are TRBV24-1 and TRBJ1-4; 7 bases line up with TRBD1. CDR3 length: 14 amino acids. In germline, CDR1 is KGHDR, CDR2 SFDVKD. Here the CDR3 DNA reads TGTGCCCCCAGTGATGACCGAACAGGGGCAAAACTGTTTTTT. Translation: CAPSDDRTGAKLFF.

This clonotype turned up a few times. The V and J genes are TRBV3-1 and TRBJ1-6; D is uncertain. Germline values: CDR1 LGHDT, CDR2 YNNKEL (reference sequence). V gave up 0 bases and J gave up 10 bases, with 16 bases separating them. The CDR3 is made up of 16 amino acids. CDR3 DNA sequence: TGTGCCAGCAGCCAAGATAGAAGCCCCGGGAGGTCACCCCTCCACTTT. This sequence encodes CASSQDRSPGRSPLHF.

This clonotype was counted only a few times. The chain links TRBV3-1 to TRBJ2-7; weak D call: TRBD1 (6 bases). Germline V gives CDR1 LGHDT, CDR2 YNNKEL (reference sequence). The CDR3 has 14 amino acids. V dropped 0 bases and J dropped 5 bases, with 11 bases sitting between them. CDR3 region: CASSQDREGDEQYF. The CDR3 region has the DNA TGTGCCAGCAGCCAAGATCGCGAGGGGGACGAGCAGTACTTC.

Of note for this clonotype: Possible read error: a much larger clone is one base away. The V call is TRBV19, the J call TRBJ1-2, with unresolved D. Germline assignment: CDR1 LNHDA and CDR2 SQIVND (reference sequence). Trimming took off 3 bases at V and 8 bases at J, with 16 bases between the two ends. The CDR3 is 14 residues long. The CDR3 protein is CASSIPPRAEGYTF. Here the CDR3 DNA reads TGTGCCAGTAGTATCCCCCCCCGCGCGGAGGGCTACACCTTC.

This clonotype was counted many times. The chain carries TRBV20-1 and TRBJ1-5; D remains unclear. Germline CDR1 DFQATT, CDR2 SNEGSKA (reference sequence). Deletions cut 2 bases from V and 1 base from J, with 12 bases between. CDR3 length equals 15 residues. CDR3 sequence: CSARPDTRSNQPQHF. As DNA, the CDR3 is TGCAGTGCTAGACCGGATACAAGGAGCAATCAGCCCCAGCATTTT.

This clonotype was picked up many times. The CDR3 DNA is TGTGCCAGCAGTAGCGGACTAGCGGGGACCTACGAGCAGTACTTC. This gives the protein CASSSGLAGTYEQYF. The chain has TRBV27 and TRBJ2-7; TRBD2 aligns across 12 bases. This CDR3 comprises 15 residues. Germline CDR1 is MNHEY and CDR2 is SMNVEV (reference sequence). After removal of 5 bases from V and 2 bases from J, the junction contained 4 bases not matched to a gene.

This rearrangement joins TRBV6-1 to TRBJ1-4, with TRBD1 matching 7 bases. Trimming cost V 2 bases and J 7 bases; bases outside gene matches: 7. There are 15 residues in the CDR3. Germline V gives CDR1 MNHNS, CDR2 SASEGT. CDR3 amino acids: CASSEITGEGEKLFF. The CDR3 DNA follows: TGTGCCAGCAGTGAAATAACAGGGGAAGGTGAAAAACTGTTTTTT.

This clonotype was counted a few times. V and J are TRBV18 and TRBJ1-6; possible D gene TRBD1, 5 bases. Germline CDR1 and CDR2: KGHSH and LQKENI. The CDR3 sequence is 15 residues long. V was cut by 6 bases and J by 8 bases, with 17 bases left in between. The chain's CDR3 is CASSPTSSGDSPLHF. Here the CDR3 DNA reads TGTGCCAGCTCCCCGACATCCTCGGGGGATTCACCCCTCCACTTT.

In its sample, this clonotype was seen many times. The genes are TRBV6-6 and TRBJ2-4; D not resolved. V was clipped by 0 bases and J by 8 bases, with 14 bases between them. The CDR3 has 15 residues. CDR1 is MNHNY and CDR2 is SVGAGI in the germline V gene (reference sequence). The DNA of the CDR3 is TGTGCCAGCAGTTACTCGACCGTTGGACGGGACATTCAGTACTTC. Amino acid sequence: CASSYSTVGRDIQYF.

This clonotype was seen only a few times. This chain links TRBV2 with TRBJ1-6; weak D call: TRBD1 (5 bases). Trimming stripped 4 bases from V and 7 bases from J, with 14 bases between. CDR1 SNHLY and CDR2 FYNNEI come from the germline V gene. There are 15 residues in the CDR3. CDR3 in DNA: TGTGCCAGCAGTGCGGGAAGGAGGGGAAATTCACCCCTCCACTTT. It is translated as CASSAGRRGNSPLHF.

This clonotype was counted at least ten times. V gene TRBV3-1 combines with J gene TRBJ2-3; TRBD1 matches 10 bases. CDR3 size: 17 residues. With V trimmed by 1 base and J by 2 bases, 6 bases remained unmatched. Germline-derived CDR1 and CDR2 are LGHDT and YNNKEL (reference sequence). The CDR3 nucleotides read TGTGCCAGCAGCCAAGCGACGGGACAGGGGTACACAGATACGCAGTATTTT. Amino acid sequence: CASSQATGQGYTDTQYF.

This clonotype was seen repeatedly, ten times or more. The rearrangement links TRBV7-2 to TRBJ2-5; D is tentatively TRBD1 or TRBD2 (5 bases each). Per germline, CDR1 SGHTA and CDR2 FQGNSA. Trimming took off 1 base at V and 1 base at J, with 10 bases between the two ends. The length of the CDR3 is 15 residues. CDR3 DNA: TGTGCCAGCAGCTTAGTCGGGACCGCCCAAGAGACCCAGTACTTC. Translation gives CASSLVGTAQETQYF.

This clonotype was seen at least ten times. The rearrangement links TRBV15 to TRBJ2-5; perhaps D is TRBD1 or TRBD2 (7 bases each). Germline lookup yields CDR1 LNHNV and CDR2 YYDKDF (reference sequence). The CDR3 length is 14 residues. V was trimmed by 0 bases and J by 5 bases, leaving 10 bases between them. The CDR3 protein is CATSRDRGGETQYF. CDR3 bases: TGTGCCACCAGCAGAGACAGGGGGGGGGAGACCCAGTACTTC.

This clonotype was found many times. The chain carries TRBV19 and TRBJ2-3, with TRBD1 identical over 11 bases. With 0 bases clipped from V and 3 bases from J, the junction kept 8 bases outside the gene matches. Germline V gives CDR1 LNHDA, CDR2 SQIVND (reference sequence). The CDR3 length is 18 residues. CDR3 nucleotide sequence: TGTGCCAGTAGTATAGATCTCTGGGACAGGGGGACGACAGATACGCAGTATTTT. Its translation: CASSIDLWDRGTTDTQYF.

This clonotype occurred many times. The chain joins TRBV5-1 to TRBJ2-1; tentative D call: TRBD2 (6 bases). CDR3 length: 15 residues. V lost 1 base and J 11 bases, leaving 19 bases between the germline ends. The germline gives CDR1 SGHRS, CDR2 YFSETQ. The CDR3: CASSLTRGLDYKQFF. The CDR3 coding sequence is TGCGCCAGCAGCTTGACGCGGGGTTTAGATTATAAGCAGTTCTTC.

This clonotype was recorded many times. The rearrangement joins TRBV29-1 to TRBJ2-1; D uncertain. The V and J ends lost 0 bases and 10 bases respectively, with 7 bases between them. The CDR3 has 11 amino acids. Germline CDR1 is SQVTM and CDR2 is ANQGSEA. The CDR3 DNA reads as TGCAGCGTTGAAGAGGGCTGGGAGCAGTTCTTC. It codes for CSVEEGWEQFF.

This clonotype was seen at least ten times. The DNA for the CDR3 is TGTGCCAGCAGCTTTCTAGAGGATAGGGGACAAGATACGCAGTATTTT. Amino acids: CASSFLEDRGQDTQYF. The chain joins TRBV11-3 to TRBJ2-3; D possibly corresponds to TRBD1 (6 bases). V shed 3 bases and J shed 5 bases, with 18 bases lying between them. The CDR3 is 16 amino acids. The germline V gene encodes CDR1 SGHNT and CDR2 YENEEA.

This clonotype was observed many times. The chain has TRBV19 and TRBJ1-1; D unresolved. This CDR3 comprises 14 residues. Germline values: CDR1 LNHDA, CDR2 SQIVND (reference sequence). V was cut by 5 bases and J by 4 bases, with 14 bases left in between. CDR3 bases: TGTGCCAGTAGTTCCAGGACGGCGGGCACTGAAGCTTTCTTT. It codes for CASSSRTAGTEAFF.

At least ten counts were recorded for this clonotype. The rearrangement uses TRBV28 and TRBJ2-1, with D possibly called TRBD1 or TRBD2 (6 bases each). CDR1 and CDR2 (germline): MDHEN, SYDVKM. The V end was cut by 3 bases, the J end by 4 bases, with 10 bases between. The CDR3 length is 14 residues. CDR3 amino acids: CASSLGGRYNEQFF. The DNA of the CDR3 is TGTGCCAGCAGTTTGGGGGGCCGGTACAATGAGCAGTTCTTC.

This clonotype was counted at least ten times. The chain combines TRBV9 with TRBJ1-2; D may be TRBD1 (5 bases). With 0 bases removed from V and 6 bases from J, the gap between germline ends came to 15 bases. CDR3 length: 15 residues. Germline V CDR1 and CDR2: SGDLS, YYNGEE. CDR3 nucleotides: TGTGCCAGCAGCGTAGTCCCGGGGGAAGGTAATGGCTACACCTTC. This codes for CASSVVPGEGNGYTF. The full variable domain, completed using reference TRBV9 and TRBJ1-2, is DSGVTQTPKHLITATGQRVTLRCSPRSGDLSVYWYQQSLDQGLQFLIQYYNGEERAKGNILERFSAQQFPDLHSELNLSSLELGDSALYFCASSVVPGEGNGYTFGSGTRLTVV.

This clonotype was counted many times. This rearrangement joins TRBV11-3 to TRBJ2-7; 9 positions match TRBD2. The CDR3 consists of 14 residues. V lost 5 bases and J lost 9; bases outside the gene matches: 11. Germline V lookup: CDR1 SGHNT, CDR2 YENEEA. The DNA for the CDR3 is TGTGCCAGCAGCAAGACTAGCGGCACCTCCCGGCAGTACTTC. Translated, it gives CASSKTSGTSRQYF.

This clonotype was seen just once. The chain carries TRBV7-3 and TRBJ1-1; weak D call: TRBD1 (5 bases). Per germline, CDR1 SGHTA and CDR2 FQGTGA. The CDR3 contains 13 residues. V shed 6 bases and J shed 0 bases, with 8 bases lying between them. The CDR3 protein is CASSDRMNTEAFF. CDR3 DNA: TGTGCCAGCAGTGACAGAATGAACACTGAAGCTTTCTTT.

This clonotype was observed a few times. The J gene is TRBJ2-5, the V gene TRBV7-9; D not certain. The CDR3 contains 14 residues. Germline CDR1 reads SEHNR; CDR2 reads FQNEAQ (reference sequence). V was cut by 2 bases and J by 2 bases, with 9 bases left in between. The CDR3: CASSLFPAQETQYF. The CDR3 DNA is TGTGCCAGCAGCTTATTTCCTGCACAAGAGACCCAGTACTTC.

This clonotype was picked up many times. The J gene is TRBJ2-2, the V gene TRBV11-1, with a tentative D call TRBD2 (5 bases). Germline V CDR1 and CDR2: SGHAT, FQDESV (reference sequence). Deletions cut 1 base from V and 4 bases from J, with 10 bases between. The CDR3 is 15 residues long. The CDR3 protein is CASSLGSAGTGELFF. The CDR3 bases are TGTGCCAGCAGCTTAGGTTCGGCGGGCACCGGGGAGCTGTTTTTT.

This rearrangement joins TRBV28 to TRBJ2-1; 7 nucleotides line up with TRBD2. Germline V lookup: CDR1 MDHEN, CDR2 SYDVKM. J lost 0 bases, V lost 6 bases, and 14 bases had no gene match. The CDR3 is made up of 18 amino acids. The CDR3 DNA reads TGTGCCAGCAGCCCCCTAACTAGCGCGATACACTCCTACAATGAGCAGTTCTTC. Its protein product is CASSPLTSAIHSYNEQFF.

About this clonotype itself: This may be a read error: a much more frequent sequence differs by one nucleotide. The rearrangement links TRBV7-9 to TRBJ1-1; possibly TRBD1 for D (6 bases). This CDR3 is 13 amino acids long. Germline CDR1 reads SEHNR; CDR2 reads FQNEAQ (reference sequence). The DNA of the CDR3 is TGTGCCAGCAGCTTTCCGAGGGGGACTGAAGCTCTCTTT. Its protein is CASSFPRGTEALF.

This clonotype was recorded at least ten times. The genes are TRBV20-1 and TRBJ1-1; D might be TRBD1 (6 bases). Germline loops: CDR1 DFQATT, CDR2 SNEGSKA (reference sequence). The CDR3 sequence is 14 residues long. Trimming left V 3 bases short and J 0 bases short, with 11 bases between. The CDR3 loop is CSASKGTLNTEAFF. The CDR3 DNA sequence: TGCAGTGCTAGTAAGGGGACATTGAACACTGAAGCTTTCTTT.